This passage covers 7 T cell receptor beta chains from one sample sequenced in a study of T cells after yellow fever vaccination. TCRdb used MiXCR to reprocess the 5' RACE reads, holding one entry per CDR3 protein. The sample has a few hundred thousand distinct CDR3 sequences, 18% seen once. The sequences come from PBMCs, collected before the yellow fever booster vaccination. These receptors originate from a man aged 18 to 29 who received the YFV17D yellow fever vaccine.

This clonotype was detected only a few times. The J gene is TRBJ2-3, the V gene TRBV7-2, with 8 bases fitting TRBD2. Germline V gives CDR1 SGHTA, CDR2 FQGNSA. The CDR3 sequence is 13 residues long. V lost 3 bases and J lost 8; bases outside the gene matches: 4. The CDR3, as DNA: TGTGCCAGCAGCTTTTACGCGGGGGGTACGCAGTATTTT. The encoded protein is CASSFYAGGTQYF.

DNA of the CDR3: TGTGCCAGCAGCCCCTTAACGACTGGTTTCGTCGAGACCCAGTACTTC. Translating gives CASSPLTTGFVETQYF. V and J are TRBV14 and TRBJ2-5; D gene ambiguous. The germline gives CDR1 SGHDN, CDR2 FVKESK. This CDR3 spans 16 amino acids. V lost 4 bases and J 5 bases, leaving 20 bases between the germline ends.

In this sample, this clonotype turned up many times. The chain employs TRBV7-3 and TRBJ2-5; 7 bases are a match to TRBD2. Per the germline V gene, CDR1 is SGHTA and CDR2 is FQGTGA. The V segment lost 5 bases and the J segment 5 bases; nucleotides outside the gene matches: 8. This CDR3 comprises 14 residues. The CDR3: CASSLGGERETQYF. CDR3 sequence (DNA): TGTGCCAGCAGCCTGGGGGGGGAACGCGAGACCCAGTACTTC.

The sample holds a few counts of this clonotype. This chain uses TRBV3-1 with TRBJ2-1, with 7 bases aligning to TRBD1. The CDR3 runs to 13 residues. Trimming took 6 bases from V and 9 from J; bases not matched to a gene: 8. CDR1 LGHDT and CDR2 YNNKEL come from the germline V gene (reference sequence). CDR3 nucleotide sequence: TGTGCCAGCAGGACAGGGAGCCTCGGTGAGCAGTTCTTC. The encoded protein is CASRTGSLGEQFF.

In DNA, the CDR3 is TGTGCCAGCAGCCGCGGGGGGGGGGCCGTAATCACCGGGGAGCTGTTTTTT. Translating it yields CASSRGGGAVITGELFF. The chain is built from TRBV4-2 and TRBJ2-2; 9 bases match TRBD2. The CDR3 consists of 17 residues. The V and J ends lost 4 bases and 4 bases, in that order; junction bases with no gene match: 10. Looked up from germline, CDR1 is LGHNA and CDR2 is YNFKEQ.

The chain recombines TRBV10-3 with TRBJ2-2; 11 bases agree with TRBD2. Trimming at V came to 0 bases and at J to 7 bases, leaving 4 bases not matched to a gene. Germline CDR1 ENHRY, CDR2 SYGVKD. The CDR3 is 16 residues long. CDR3 coding DNA: TGTGCCATCAGTGAGTCACTAGCGGGGGCCGGCGGGGAGCTGTTTTTT. Translation gives CAISESLAGAGGELFF.

The rearrangement joins TRBV15 to TRBJ1-1; D is unclear. V gave up 1 base and J gave up 7 bases, with 10 bases separating them. Germline CDR1 reads LNHNV; CDR2 reads YYDKDF (reference sequence). This CDR3 is 13 amino acids long. CDR3 sequence: CATSRAVPVEAFF. The CDR3, as DNA: TGTGCCACCAGCAGAGCTGTCCCAGTTGAAGCTTTCTTT. The complete variable domain, with remaining parts taken from reference TRBV15 and TRBJ1-1, reads DAMVIQNPRYQVTQFGKPVTLSCSQTLNHNVMYWYQQKSSQAPKLLFHYYDKDFNNEADTPDNFQSRRPNTSFCFLDIRSPGLGDTAMYLCATSRAVPVEAFFGQGTRLTVV.